What follows are 6 T cell receptor beta chains derived from one specimen sequenced in a study of beta chain features in type 1 diabetes. The isolated RNA, all of it, was reverse transcribed, so expressed TCRB transcripts were what got sequenced. Profiling relied on immunoSEQ multiplex PCR, and the TCRdb table lists in-frame clones only, not all of them. The table records nearly 700,000 clones, around 15% of them present only once. Their recognized antigens are unknown. Study-level findings and limits: Type 1 diabetes patients showed a moderate but significant shortening of TCRB CDR3s in all four CD4+ subsets.

Specimen: naive CD4+ T cells from blood. The source of these receptors is a young man with type 1 diabetes.

This clone was found a few times. The chain carries TRBV30 and TRBJ1-5, with D possibly TRBD1 on 5 matching bases. V gave up 2 bases and J gave up 2 bases, with 13 bases separating them. The germline gives CDR1 GTSNPN, CDR2 SVGIG (reference sequence). This CDR3 is built from 15 residues. CDR3 residues: CAWSTPGLGNQPQHF. The CDR3 coding sequence is TGTGCCTGGAGTACCCCAGGGTTGGGCAATCAGCCCCAGCATTTT.

This chain uses TRBV7-7 with TRBJ2-7, with D perhaps being TRBD1 or TRBD2 (6 bases each). V was trimmed by 3 bases and J by 3 bases, leaving 21 bases between them. CDR1 and CDR2 from the germline V gene are SSHAT and FNYEAQ (reference sequence). The CDR3 is 17 amino acids. The CDR3 spells CASSFISRDTLRYEQYF. For the CDR3, the DNA is TGTGCCAGCAGCTTTATTTCGCGGGACACTCTCCGCTACGAGCAGTACTTC.

In DNA, the CDR3 is TGTGCCTGGAGTTTAGGTCAGAACTATGGCTACACCTTC. It codes for CAWSLGQNYGYTF. V gene TRBV30 combines with J gene TRBJ1-2; D uncertain. This CDR3 comprises 13 residues. V was trimmed by 2 bases and J by 2 bases, leaving 9 bases between them. The germline V gene has CDR1 GTSNPN and CDR2 SVGIG (reference sequence).

This clone has a handful of counts. The genes are TRBV7-2 and TRBJ2-2; D might be TRBD2 (6 bases). The germline gives CDR1 SGHTA, CDR2 FQGNSA. This CDR3 is 15 amino acids long. V lost 1 base and J lost 2, with 8 bases in between. The CDR3, as DNA: TGTGCCAGCAGCTTAGTGGGACTTAACACCGGGGAGCTGTTTTTT. Protein: CASSLVGLNTGELFF.

This clone showed up just a few times. One junction end does not reproduce the germline sequence, and a read error may be involved. The J gene is TRBJ1-4, the V gene TRBV28; D gene ambiguous. CDR3 size: 12 residues. CDR1 is MDHEN and CDR2 is SYDVKM in the germline V gene. The DNA for the CDR3 is TGTGCCAGCAGTTTATCGGGCAACGGACCCCGGTTC. This sequence encodes CASSLSGNGPRF.

With regard to this clone: Within the sample, other DNA sequences also encode this same CDR3. The V call is TRBV30, the J call TRBJ1-4; perhaps TRBD1 as D (5 bases). This CDR3 has 13 residues. Between the trimmed V and J ends, which lost 2 bases and 1 base, there was a span of 5 bases. CDR1 and CDR2 from the germline V gene are GTSNPN and SVGIG (reference sequence). The CDR3 here is CAWSRGTNEKLFF. The DNA for the CDR3 is TGTGCCTGGAGTAGGGGAACTAATGAAAAACTGTTTTTT.